The rows below give T cell receptor beta chains drawn from one sample of a study of cytomegalovirus exposure and HLA in healthy donors. This table comes from immunoSEQ multiplex PCR, and its TCRdb copy is limited to in-frame clones, with some not included. Its clone listing holds approximately 71,000 clones. Source material: PBMCs. These receptor sequences come from a female donor in good health and CMV-seropositive. Each CDR3 is given with its conserved first and last residue. Fields, in order: CDR3 DNA, CDR3 protein, V gene, D gene, J gene. A D gene is named only where the DNA matches it firmly.

DNA: TGTGCCAGCAGGCTAGCGGCGAACACCGGGGAGCTGTTTTTT; CDR3: CASRLAANTGELFF; V: TRBV25-1; D: TRBD2; J: TRBJ2-2
DNA: TGTGCCAGCAGCCGGGGACTAGCGGGAGCCTCCTACAATGAGCAGTTCTTC; CDR3: CASSRGLAGASYNEQFF; V: TRBV7-2; D: TRBD2; J: TRBJ2-1
DNA: TGTGCCAGCAGCTTCCTGGGCGCTTACGAGCAGTACTTC; CDR3: CASSFLGAYEQYF; V: TRBV7-2; D: NA; J: TRBJ2-7
DNA: TGTGCCAGCAGTTACGGGTGGGGGGCTGGAAACACCATATATTTT; CDR3: CASSYGWGAGNTIYF; V: TRBV6-5; D: NA; J: TRBJ1-3
DNA: TGCGCCAGCATGCTCGCCGGGACACTGATTTACGAGCAGTACTTC; CDR3: CASMLAGTLIYEQYF; V: TRBV10-1; D: NA; J: TRBJ2-7
DNA: TGTGCCAGCCGAAGATCGATACTTGAAAAACTGTTTTTT; CDR3: CASRRSILEKLFF; V: TRBV6-6; D: NA; J: TRBJ1-4
DNA: TGTGCCAGCAGCAGAGACAGGGACACCTACGAGCAGTACTTC; CDR3: CASSRDRDTYEQYF; V: TRBV7-9; D: TRBD1; J: TRBJ2-7
DNA: TGTGCCAGCAGTTACTCCCCTACCTACGAGCAGTACTTC; CDR3: CASSYSPTYEQYF; V: TRBV6-5; D: NA; J: TRBJ2-7
DNA: TGTGCCAGCAGCGTAGAAGGGGGGGGCACAGATAAGCAGTATTTT; CDR3: CASSVEGGGTDKQYF; V: TRBV9; D: NA; J: TRBJ2-3
DNA: TGTGCCAGCAGTGGCGGTAAGGGGCGGGACTCCTACAATGAGCAGTTCTTC; CDR3: CASSGGKGRDSYNEQFF; V: TRBV6-1; D: NA; J: TRBJ2-1
DNA: TGTGCCAGCTCACCACAGGGGGCGAACACTGAAGCTTTCTTT; CDR3: CASSPQGANTEAFF; V: TRBV18; D: TRBD1; J: TRBJ1-1
DNA: TGTGCCAGCAGCGAGCTTCAAGACAGGTGGCCCCCTGAAGCTTTCTTT; CDR3: CASSELQDRWPPEAFF; V: TRBV5-6; D: NA; J: TRBJ1-1
DNA: TGTGCCAGTAGCCCGGGAAGAGTAGAGGTCTCCCACGAGCAGTACTTC; CDR3: CASSPGRVEVSHEQYF; V: TRBV19; D: NA; J: TRBJ2-7
DNA: TGTGCCAGCAGCGTGGGGGGGACTAGCGGCGCTACGGGGACGCAGTATTTT; CDR3: CASSVGGTSGATGTQYF; V: TRBV9; D: TRBD2; J: TRBJ2-3
DNA: TGTGCCAGCAGCCAAGGGGACAGGATTGCCGCCCAGCATTTT; CDR3: CASSQGDRIAAQHF; V: TRBV6-1; D: TRBD1; J: TRBJ1-5
DNA: TGTGCCAGCAGCCAGGGGAATTCGGGGGAGCAGTACTTC; CDR3: CASSQGNSGEQYF; V: TRBV14; D: NA; J: TRBJ2-7
DNA: TGTGCCACCCAGGACAGGGGACCACGAAACACCATATATTTT; CDR3: CATQDRGPRNTIYF; V: TRBV15; D: TRBD1; J: TRBJ1-3
DNA: TGTGCCAGCACAAACACAGCAACTAATGAAAAACTGTTTTTT; CDR3: CASTNTATNEKLFF; V: TRBV6-5; D: NA; J: TRBJ1-4
DNA: TGTGCCAGCAGTTACGGAGGGCTCTATGGCTACACCTTC; CDR3: CASSYGGLYGYTF; V: TRBV6-5; D: NA; J: TRBJ1-2
DNA: TGCGCCAGCAGCTTAGCGGGGGACCACTACGAGCAGTACTTC; CDR3: CASSLAGDHYEQYF; V: TRBV5-1; D: TRBD2; J: TRBJ2-7
DNA: TGTGCCAGCAGCACGCTGCAGGGGCCCAATGAAAAACTGTTTTTT; CDR3: CASSTLQGPNEKLFF; V: TRBV28; D: NA; J: TRBJ1-4
DNA: TGTGCCAGCAGTCTCCTGACTCTCCTGAACACTGAAGCTTTCTTT; CDR3: CASSLLTLLNTEAFF; V: TRBV5-5; D: NA; J: TRBJ1-1
DNA: TGCAGTGCAACGGGGGGGGATGGCTACACCTTC; CDR3: CSATGGDGYTF; V: TRBV20-1; D: NA; J: TRBJ1-2
DNA: TGCAGCGTTGGGTCCAGAAGAGGCTCTGGAAACACCATATATTTT; CDR3: CSVGSRRGSGNTIYF; V: TRBV29-1; D: NA; J: TRBJ1-3
DNA: TGTGCCAGCAGTGAAAATACAGGCGGAGAAGAGACCCAGTACTTC; CDR3: CASSENTGGEETQYF; V: TRBV2; D: NA; J: TRBJ2-5
DNA: TGTGCCAGCTCACCACCGGGAGGACTAGCGGGGTCCTACGAGCAGTACTTC; CDR3: CASSPPGGLAGSYEQYF; V: TRBV18; D: TRBD2; J: TRBJ2-7
DNA: TGCGCCAGCAGCCCCAGGGTTGCCTACGAGCAGTACTTC; CDR3: CASSPRVAYEQYF; V: TRBV5-1; D: NA; J: TRBJ2-7
DNA: TGTGCCAGCAGGCAGGGTAACAATCAGCCCCAGCATTTT; CDR3: CASRQGNNQPQHF; V: TRBV6-5; D: NA; J: TRBJ1-5
DNA: TGTGCCAGCAGCTTTGGACAGGGGCCCACCTACGAGCAGTACTTC; CDR3: CASSFGQGPTYEQYF; V: TRBV7-8; D: TRBD1; J: TRBJ2-7
DNA: TGTGCCAGTAGTCCCCCCAACTCCTACGAGCAGTACTTC; CDR3: CASSPPNSYEQYF; V: TRBV19; D: NA; J: TRBJ2-7
DNA: TGTGCCAGCACCAGTGGGGACAGCGCGTACGAGCAGTACTTC; CDR3: CASTSGDSAYEQYF; V: TRBV6-1; D: TRBD1; J: TRBJ2-7
DNA: TGTGCCAGCCGGTCGGGTTACGGCAATCAGCCCCAGCATTTT; CDR3: CASRSGYGNQPQHF; V: TRBV27; D: NA; J: TRBJ1-5
DNA: TGTGCCAGCAGCTTGATAGCAGGGAATAGATTTTACGAGCAGTACTTC; CDR3: CASSLIAGNRFYEQYF; V: TRBV5-5; D: NA; J: TRBJ2-7
DNA: TGTGCCAGTAGCCGACTAGCGGGGGGGCCCTATGAGCAGTTCTTC; CDR3: CASSRLAGGPYEQFF; V: TRBV19; D: TRBD2; J: TRBJ2-1
DNA: TGTGCCAGCAGTTCCGCTAGCGGGAGTTCGGAGACCCAGTACTTC; CDR3: CASSSASGSSETQYF; V: TRBV28; D: TRBD2; J: TRBJ2-5
DNA: TGTGCCAGCACTGGACTTGCTTCGGGAAACATTCAGTACTTC; CDR3: CASTGLASGNIQYF; V: TRBV6-6; D: NA; J: TRBJ2-4
DNA: TGTGCCAGCAGCTTAGGGGCGGGAGGAGTGTACGAGCAGTACTTC; CDR3: CASSLGAGGVYEQYF; V: TRBV7-2; D: TRBD2; J: TRBJ2-7
DNA: TGTGCCAGTATGGCACCGACACGTGGCACCATATATTTT; CDR3: CASMAPTRGTIYF; V: TRBV19; D: NA; J: TRBJ1-3
DNA: TGTGCCAGCAGGGGAGGACAGGACAATGAGCAGTTCTTC; CDR3: CASRGGQDNEQFF; V: TRBV2; D: NA; J: TRBJ2-1
DNA: TGTGCCAGCAGTGGGATCGGGACAGGGAGGAGCTACACCTTC; CDR3: CASSGIGTGRSYTF; V: TRBV2; D: TRBD1; J: TRBJ1-2
DNA: TGTGCCAGCAGCGGGACAGGAAGGTACGAGCAGTACTTC; CDR3: CASSGTGRYEQYF; V: TRBV25-1; D: TRBD1; J: TRBJ2-7
DNA: TGTGCCAGCAGTTTGGGGAGCGGGGAGCTGTTTTTT; CDR3: CASSLGSGELFF; V: TRBV28; D: NA; J: TRBJ2-2
DNA: TGTGCCAGCAGCCTCGGGTTGAACACTGAAGCTTTCTTT; CDR3: CASSLGLNTEAFF; V: TRBV14; D: NA; J: TRBJ1-1
DNA: TGTGCCAGCAGTGAAAGGACAGGGTGGGGAAACACTGAAGCTTTCTTT; CDR3: CASSERTGWGNTEAFF; V: TRBV6-1; D: TRBD1; J: TRBJ1-1
DNA: TGTGCCAGCAGTTCTACAGGGATGGGCGAGCAGTACTTC; CDR3: CASSSTGMGEQYF; V: TRBV6-5; D: NA; J: TRBJ2-7
DNA: TGTGCCATCAGTGAAAGCGGAACCAGAACAGATACGCAGTATTTT; CDR3: CAISESGTRTDTQYF; V: TRBV10-3; D: NA; J: TRBJ2-3
DNA: TGTGCCAGCCGGCTGTCGCAGGGGGGCTCCTACGAGCAGTACTTC; CDR3: CASRLSQGGSYEQYF; V: TRBV2; D: NA; J: TRBJ2-7
DNA: TGTGCCAGTAGTATAGATCATTCCGGGAGACCGAATCAGCCCCAGCATTTT; CDR3: CASSIDHSGRPNQPQHF; V: TRBV19; D: NA; J: TRBJ1-5
DNA: TGTGCCAGCAGCAGAATACCGGGGTATGGCTACACCTTC; CDR3: CASSRIPGYGYTF; V: TRBV7-9; D: NA; J: TRBJ1-2
DNA: TGTGCCAGCAGCCTAACGGGTGGGAGCAATCAGCCCCAGCATTTT; CDR3: CASSLTGGSNQPQHF; V: TRBV28; D: NA; J: TRBJ1-5
DNA: TGTGCCAGCAGTTTTGCCGGGGGGGATCTGTACGAGCAGTACTTC; CDR3: CASSFAGGDLYEQYF; V: TRBV27; D: TRBD2; J: TRBJ2-7
DNA: TGTGCCAGCAGTGTTGGACAGCCAGGGGAGACCCAGTACTTC; CDR3: CASSVGQPGETQYF; V: TRBV6-1; D: NA; J: TRBJ2-5
DNA: TGTGCCACCAGCAGAGAGGGACAGGAAAGCTCCTACGAGCAGTACTTC; CDR3: CATSREGQESSYEQYF; V: TRBV15; D: TRBD1; J: TRBJ2-7
DNA: TGTGCCAGCAGGGCCGGGACTGACACAGATACGCAGTATTTT; CDR3: CASRAGTDTDTQYF; V: TRBV5-4; D: NA; J: TRBJ2-3
DNA: TGTGCCAGCAGCCAAGGATTCCGGGTCCCAGAGGAGACCCAGTACTTC; CDR3: CASSQGFRVPEETQYF; V: TRBV14; D: NA; J: TRBJ2-5